The clone carrying this TCR beta chain turned up a few times. Its antigen remains unknown. The data originate from a study of response to subunit inactivated influenza vaccine. Study-wide results and caveats: After each seasonal influenza vaccination, few new T cells are recruited, the authors suggested.

This CDR3 comprises 15 residues. Germline CDR1 DFQATT, CDR2 SNEGSKA (reference sequence). The V end was cut by 1 base, the J end by 8 bases, with 17 bases between. TCRdb reanalysed the RT-PCR reads using MiXCR and keeps one entry per CDR3 protein. The sample includes hundreds of thousands of distinct CDR3 sequences, about a fifth of them seen just once. The chain links TRBV20-1 to TRBJ2-2; tentatively, D is TRBD2 (6 bases). The TCR sequence derives from a man aged 50 to 60 who received an inactivated influenza vaccine. The sequenced sample was PBMCs from blood, obtained less than 6 days after vaccination. The CDR3 coding sequence is TGCAGTGCTAGAGGAATGACTAGTCATATAGGGGAGCTGTTTTTT. Protein: CSARGMTSHIGELFF.